At least ten counts were recorded for the clone carrying this T cell receptor (beta chain). This sample was taken from a study of HIV-infected patients and healthy controls. All unsorted peripheral T cells were captured because whole blood was used without fractionation. Germline CDR1 SGHTA, CDR2 FQGNSA. The junction had 12 bases not matched to a gene; V was cut back by 2 bases and J by 4 bases. The length of the CDR3 is 18 residues. Alpha and beta constant-region primers primed reverse transcription of 400 to 500 ng RNA. Alpha and beta chain libraries were made separately by chain-specific third strand synthesis with multiplexing indices. A 23-cycle PCR with P5s and P7 primers followed a short adapter-adding first PCR. TCRdb recomputed calls from the 5' RACE reads with MiXCR, one row per CDR3 protein. The repertoire holds fewer than 25,000 distinct CDR3 sequences, with 7.5% to 9% as singletons.

V usage is TRBV7-2 and J usage is TRBJ2-3, with TRBD2 identical over 10 bases. The specimen sequenced was blood. The sequence was collected from an adult in good health. The CDR3 reads CASSLFGLTSGTADTQYF. CDR3 sequence (DNA): TGTGCCAGCAGCTTATTTGGTCTTACTAGCGGGACGGCAGATACGCAGTATTTT.